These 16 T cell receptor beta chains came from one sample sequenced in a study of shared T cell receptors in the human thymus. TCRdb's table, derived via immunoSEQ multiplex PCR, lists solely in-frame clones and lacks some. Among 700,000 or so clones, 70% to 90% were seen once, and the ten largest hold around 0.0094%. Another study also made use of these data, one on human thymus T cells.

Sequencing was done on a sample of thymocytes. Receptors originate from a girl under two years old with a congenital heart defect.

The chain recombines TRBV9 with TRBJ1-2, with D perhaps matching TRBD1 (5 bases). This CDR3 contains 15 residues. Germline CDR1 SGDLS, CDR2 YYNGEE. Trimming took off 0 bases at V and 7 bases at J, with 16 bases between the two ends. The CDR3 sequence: CASSVDGTETLGYTF. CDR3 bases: TGTGCCAGCAGCGTAGACGGGACTGAGACCCTTGGCTACACCTTC. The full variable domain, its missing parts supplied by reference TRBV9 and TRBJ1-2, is DSGVTQTPKHLITATGQRVTLRCSPRSGDLSVYWYQQSLDQGLQFLIQYYNGEERAKGNILERFSAQQFPDLHSELNLSSLELGDSALYFCASSVDGTETLGYTFGSGTRLTVV.

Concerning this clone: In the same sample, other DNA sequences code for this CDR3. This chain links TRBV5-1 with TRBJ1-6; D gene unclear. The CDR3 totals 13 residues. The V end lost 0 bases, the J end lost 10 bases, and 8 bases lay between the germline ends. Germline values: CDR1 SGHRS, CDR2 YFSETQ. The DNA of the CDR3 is TGCGCCAGCAGCTTGGCCGACGGGTCACCCCTCCACTTT. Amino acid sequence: CASSLADGSPLHF.

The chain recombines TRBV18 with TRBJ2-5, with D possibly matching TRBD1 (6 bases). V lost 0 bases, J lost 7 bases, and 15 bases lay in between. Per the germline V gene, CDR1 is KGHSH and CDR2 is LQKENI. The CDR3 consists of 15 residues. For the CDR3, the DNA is TGTGCCAGCTCACCACCAACTTACAGGGACGGGACCCAGTACTTC. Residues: CASSPPTYRDGTQYF.

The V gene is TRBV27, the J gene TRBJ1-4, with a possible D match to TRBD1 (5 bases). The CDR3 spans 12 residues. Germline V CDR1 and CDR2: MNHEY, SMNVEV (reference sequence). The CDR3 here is CASGFSYEKLFF. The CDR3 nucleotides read TGTGCTTCAGGGTTTTCATATGAAAAACTGTTTTTT.

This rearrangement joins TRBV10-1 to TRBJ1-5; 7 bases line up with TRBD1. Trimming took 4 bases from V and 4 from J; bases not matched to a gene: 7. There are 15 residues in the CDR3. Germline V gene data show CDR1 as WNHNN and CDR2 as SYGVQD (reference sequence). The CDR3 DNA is TGCGCCAGCAGTGCTCAGGGGGTCGGTAATCAGCCCCAGCATTTT. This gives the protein CASSAQGVGNQPQHF.

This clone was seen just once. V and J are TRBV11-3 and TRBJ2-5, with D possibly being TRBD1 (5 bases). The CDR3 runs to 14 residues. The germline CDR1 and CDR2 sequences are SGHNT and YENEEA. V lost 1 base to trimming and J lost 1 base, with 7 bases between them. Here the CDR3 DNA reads TGTGCCAGCAGCTTAGGACAGACCCAAGAGACCCAGTACTTC. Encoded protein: CASSLGQTQETQYF.

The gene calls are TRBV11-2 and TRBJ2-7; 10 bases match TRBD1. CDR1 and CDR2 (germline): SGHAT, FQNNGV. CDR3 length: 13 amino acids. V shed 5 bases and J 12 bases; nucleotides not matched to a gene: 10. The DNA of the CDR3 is TGTGCCAGCAGCGCAGGAGGGGGACAGGGGTGGTACTTC. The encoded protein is CASSAGGGQGWYF.

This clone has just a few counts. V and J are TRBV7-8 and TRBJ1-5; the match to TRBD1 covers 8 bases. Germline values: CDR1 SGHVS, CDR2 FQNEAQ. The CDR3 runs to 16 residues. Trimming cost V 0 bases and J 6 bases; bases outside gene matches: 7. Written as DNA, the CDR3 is TGTGCCAGCAGCTTAGCGAGGCAGGGGGCGAGTCAGCCCCAGCATTTT. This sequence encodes CASSLARQGASQPQHF.

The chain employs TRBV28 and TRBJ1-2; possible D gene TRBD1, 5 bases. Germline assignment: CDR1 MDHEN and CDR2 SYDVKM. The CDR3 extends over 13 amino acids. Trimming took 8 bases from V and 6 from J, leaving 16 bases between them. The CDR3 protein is CASLSQGHHGYTF. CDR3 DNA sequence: TGTGCCAGCCTATCCCAGGGTCATCATGGCTACACCTTC.

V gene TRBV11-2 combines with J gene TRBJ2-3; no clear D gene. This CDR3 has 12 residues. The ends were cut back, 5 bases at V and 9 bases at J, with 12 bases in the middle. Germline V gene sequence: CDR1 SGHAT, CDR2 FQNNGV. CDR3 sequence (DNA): TGTGCCAGCAGCCCCCCTAGATTCACGCAGTATTTT. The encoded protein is CASSPPRFTQYF.

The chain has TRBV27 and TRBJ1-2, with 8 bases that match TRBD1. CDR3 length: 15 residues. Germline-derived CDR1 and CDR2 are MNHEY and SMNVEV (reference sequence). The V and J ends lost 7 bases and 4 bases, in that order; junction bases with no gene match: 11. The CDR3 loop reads CASTTLDRAPYGYTF. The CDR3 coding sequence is TGTGCCAGCACTACCTTGGACAGGGCCCCCTATGGCTACACCTTC.

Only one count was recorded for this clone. The CDR3 here is CASSESTTREKLFF. As DNA, the CDR3 is TGCGCCAGCAGTGAAAGTACTACCCGAGAAAAACTGTTTTTT. The chain uses TRBV10-1 and TRBJ1-4; D is uncertain. This CDR3 is 14 amino acids long. Looked up from germline, CDR1 is WNHNN and CDR2 is SYGVQD (reference sequence). Trimming shortened V by 3 bases and J by 8 bases, and 13 bases separated the two germline ends.

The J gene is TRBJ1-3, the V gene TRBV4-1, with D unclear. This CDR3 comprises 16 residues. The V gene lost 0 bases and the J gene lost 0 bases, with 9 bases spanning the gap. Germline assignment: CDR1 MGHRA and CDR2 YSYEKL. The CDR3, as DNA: TGCGCCAGCAGCCAAGAGTCTAGAGTCTCTGGAAACACCATATATTTT. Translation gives CASSQESRVSGNTIYF.

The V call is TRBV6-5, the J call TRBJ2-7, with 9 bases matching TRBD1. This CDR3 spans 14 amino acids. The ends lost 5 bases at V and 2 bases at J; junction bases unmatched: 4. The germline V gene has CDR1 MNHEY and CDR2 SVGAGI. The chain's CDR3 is CASSARDRAYEQYF. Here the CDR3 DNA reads TGTGCCAGCAGTGCCCGGGACAGGGCCTACGAGCAGTACTTC.

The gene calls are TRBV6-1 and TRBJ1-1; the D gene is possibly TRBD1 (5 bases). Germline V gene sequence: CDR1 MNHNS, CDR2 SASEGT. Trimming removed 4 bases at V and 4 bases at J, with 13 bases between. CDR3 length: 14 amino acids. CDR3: CASSVVLRGTEAFF. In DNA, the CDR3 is TGTGCCAGCAGTGTAGTCCTAAGGGGCACTGAAGCTTTCTTT.

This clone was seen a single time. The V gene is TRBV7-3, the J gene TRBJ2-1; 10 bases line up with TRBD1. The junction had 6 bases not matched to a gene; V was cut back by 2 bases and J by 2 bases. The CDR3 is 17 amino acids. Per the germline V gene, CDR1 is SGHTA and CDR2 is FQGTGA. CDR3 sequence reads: CASSLQTGTGAYNEQFF. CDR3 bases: TGTGCCAGCAGCTTACAAACCGGGACAGGGGCCTACAATGAGCAGTTCTTC.